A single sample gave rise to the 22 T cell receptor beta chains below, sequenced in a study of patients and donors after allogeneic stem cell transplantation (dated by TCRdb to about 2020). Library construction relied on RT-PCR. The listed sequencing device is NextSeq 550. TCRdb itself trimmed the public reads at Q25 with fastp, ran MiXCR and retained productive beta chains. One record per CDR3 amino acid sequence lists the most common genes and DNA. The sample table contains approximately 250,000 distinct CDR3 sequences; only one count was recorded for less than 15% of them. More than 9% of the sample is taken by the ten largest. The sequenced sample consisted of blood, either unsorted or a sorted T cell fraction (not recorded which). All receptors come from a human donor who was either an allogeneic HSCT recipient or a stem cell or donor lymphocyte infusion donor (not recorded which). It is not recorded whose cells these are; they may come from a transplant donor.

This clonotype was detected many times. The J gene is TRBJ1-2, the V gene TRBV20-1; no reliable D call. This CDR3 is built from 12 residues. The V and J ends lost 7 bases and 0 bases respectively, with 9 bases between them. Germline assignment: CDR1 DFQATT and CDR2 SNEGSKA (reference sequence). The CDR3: CSVAGTNYGYTF. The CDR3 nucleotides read TGCAGTGTCGCTGGAACTAACTATGGCTACACCTTC.

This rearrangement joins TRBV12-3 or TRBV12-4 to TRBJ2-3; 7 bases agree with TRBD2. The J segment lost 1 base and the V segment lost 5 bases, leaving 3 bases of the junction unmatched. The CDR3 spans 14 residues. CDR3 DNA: TGTGCCAGCAGTACGAGCGGGGGCACAGATACGCAGTATTTT. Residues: CASSTSGGTDTQYF.

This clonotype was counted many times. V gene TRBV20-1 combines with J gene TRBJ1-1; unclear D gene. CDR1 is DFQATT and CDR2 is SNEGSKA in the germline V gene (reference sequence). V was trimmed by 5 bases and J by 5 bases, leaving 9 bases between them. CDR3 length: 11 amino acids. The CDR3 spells CSARGETEAFF. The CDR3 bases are TGCAGTGCTCGGGGAGAAACTGAAGCTTTCTTT.

CDR3 in DNA: TGTGCCAGCAGCTCCGCGGGGCTAAAAGAGACCCAGTACTTC. It is translated as CASSSAGLKETQYF. V gene TRBV7-2 combines with J gene TRBJ2-5; tentative D call: TRBD2 (6 bases). Trimming left V 4 bases short and J 3 bases short, with 12 bases between. The CDR3 totals 14 residues. The germline gives CDR1 SGHTA, CDR2 FQGNSA.

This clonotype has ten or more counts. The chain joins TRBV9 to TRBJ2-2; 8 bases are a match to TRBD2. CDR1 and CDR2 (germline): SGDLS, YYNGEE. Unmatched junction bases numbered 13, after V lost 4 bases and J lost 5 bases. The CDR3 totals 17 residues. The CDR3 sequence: CASSPRTGAGVTGELFF. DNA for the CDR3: TGTGCCAGCAGCCCACGAACGGGAGCGGGGGTGACCGGGGAGCTGTTTTTT.

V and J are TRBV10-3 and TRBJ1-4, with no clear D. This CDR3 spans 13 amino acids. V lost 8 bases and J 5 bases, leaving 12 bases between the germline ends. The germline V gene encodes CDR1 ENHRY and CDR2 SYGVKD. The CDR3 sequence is CAIGKQSNEKLFF. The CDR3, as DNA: TGTGCCATCGGCAAGCAGTCAAATGAAAAACTGTTTTTT.

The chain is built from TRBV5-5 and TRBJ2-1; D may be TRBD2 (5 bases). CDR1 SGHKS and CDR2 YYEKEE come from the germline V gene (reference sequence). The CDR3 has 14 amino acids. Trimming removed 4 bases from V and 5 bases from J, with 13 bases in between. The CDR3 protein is CASSPPGVNNEQFF. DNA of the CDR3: TGTGCCAGCAGCCCCCCCGGGGTAAACAATGAGCAGTTCTTC.

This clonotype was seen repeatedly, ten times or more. The DNA of the CDR3 is TGCAGTGCTAGAGGACTAGCGGTGAACTCCTACGAGCAGTACTTC. As protein: CSARGLAVNSYEQYF. The chain combines TRBV20-1 with TRBJ2-7; TRBD2 matches at 9 bases. Germline CDR1 reads DFQATT; CDR2 reads SNEGSKA (reference sequence). The CDR3 totals 15 residues. Unmatched junction bases numbered 4, after V lost 1 base and J lost 0 bases.

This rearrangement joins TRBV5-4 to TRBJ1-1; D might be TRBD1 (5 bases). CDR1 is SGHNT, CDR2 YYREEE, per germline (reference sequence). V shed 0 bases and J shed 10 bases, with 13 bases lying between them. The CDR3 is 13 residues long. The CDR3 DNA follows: TGTGCCAGCAGCTTGGACAGGAAGGGTAGAGCTTTCTTT. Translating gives CASSLDRKGRAFF.

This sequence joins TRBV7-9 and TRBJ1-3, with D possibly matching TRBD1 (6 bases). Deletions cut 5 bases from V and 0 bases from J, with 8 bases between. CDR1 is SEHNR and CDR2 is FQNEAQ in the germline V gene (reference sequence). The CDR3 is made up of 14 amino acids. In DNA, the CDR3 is TGTGCCAGCAGCCAGACAGGCTCTGGAAACACCATATATTTT. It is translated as CASSQTGSGNTIYF.

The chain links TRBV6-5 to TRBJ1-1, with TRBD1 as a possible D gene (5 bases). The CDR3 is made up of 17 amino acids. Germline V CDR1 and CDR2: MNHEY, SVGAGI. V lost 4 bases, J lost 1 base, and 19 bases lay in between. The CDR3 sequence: CASSSPGARAGNTEAFF. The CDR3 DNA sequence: TGTGCCAGCAGTTCCCCCGGGGCCAGGGCTGGGAACACTGAAGCTTTCTTT.

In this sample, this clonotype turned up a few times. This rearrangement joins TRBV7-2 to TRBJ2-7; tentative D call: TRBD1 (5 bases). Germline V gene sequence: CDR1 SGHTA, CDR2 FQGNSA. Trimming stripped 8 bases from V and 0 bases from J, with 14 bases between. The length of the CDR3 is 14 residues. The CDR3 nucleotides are TGTGCCAGCCGCCAGGGTGGCGCCTCCTACGAGCAGTACTTC. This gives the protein CASRQGGASYEQYF.

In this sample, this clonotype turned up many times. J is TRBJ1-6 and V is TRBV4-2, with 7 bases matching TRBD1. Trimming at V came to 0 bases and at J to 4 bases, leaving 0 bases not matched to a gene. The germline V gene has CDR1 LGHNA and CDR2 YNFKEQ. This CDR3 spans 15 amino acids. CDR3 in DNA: TGTGCCAGCAGCCAAGAGACAGGGTATAATTCACCCCTCCACTTT. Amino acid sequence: CASSQETGYNSPLHF.

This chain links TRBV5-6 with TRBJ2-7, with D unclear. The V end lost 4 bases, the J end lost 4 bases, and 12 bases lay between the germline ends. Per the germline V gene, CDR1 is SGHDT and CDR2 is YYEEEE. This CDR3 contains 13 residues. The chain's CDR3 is CASSRTDIYEQYF. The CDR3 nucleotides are TGTGCCAGCAGCCGCACAGACATTTACGAGCAGTACTTC.

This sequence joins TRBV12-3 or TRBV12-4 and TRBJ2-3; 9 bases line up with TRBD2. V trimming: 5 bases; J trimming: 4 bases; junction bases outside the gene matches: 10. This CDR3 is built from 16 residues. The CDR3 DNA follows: TGTGCCAGCAGTCCCCCCGGGAGCGGGAGGCCAGATACGCAGTATTTT. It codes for CASSPPGSGRPDTQYF.

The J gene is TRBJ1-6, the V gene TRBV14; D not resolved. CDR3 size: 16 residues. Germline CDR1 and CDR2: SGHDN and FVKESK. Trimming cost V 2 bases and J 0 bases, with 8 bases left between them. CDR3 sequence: CASSQRSGSYNSPLHF. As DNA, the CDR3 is TGTGCCAGCAGCCAAAGGTCCGGCTCCTATAATTCACCCCTCCACTTT.

The CDR3, as DNA: TGTGCCATCAGTCGGGGACAGGGAGGGGATAATTCACCCCTCCACTTT. It translates to CAISRGQGGDNSPLHF. The V and J genes are TRBV10-3 and TRBJ1-6, with 9 bases that match TRBD1. CDR3 size: 16 residues. Germline V CDR1 and CDR2: ENHRY, SYGVKD. J lost 5 bases, V lost 5 bases, and 7 bases had no gene match.

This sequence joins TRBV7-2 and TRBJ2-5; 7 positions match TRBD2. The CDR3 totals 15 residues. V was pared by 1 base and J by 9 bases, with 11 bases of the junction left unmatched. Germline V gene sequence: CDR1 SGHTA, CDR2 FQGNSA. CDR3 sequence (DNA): TGTGCCAGCAGCTTAGGCGTAACTAGCGACATCCCCCAGTACTTC. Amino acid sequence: CASSLGVTSDIPQYF.

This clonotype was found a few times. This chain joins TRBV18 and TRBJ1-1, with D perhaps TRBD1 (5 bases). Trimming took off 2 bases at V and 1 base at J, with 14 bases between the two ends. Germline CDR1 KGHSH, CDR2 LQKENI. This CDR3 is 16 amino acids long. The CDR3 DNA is TGTGCCAGCTCACCAGCCCAGGGTAAGAAGAACACTGAAGCTTTCTTT. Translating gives CASSPAQGKKNTEAFF.

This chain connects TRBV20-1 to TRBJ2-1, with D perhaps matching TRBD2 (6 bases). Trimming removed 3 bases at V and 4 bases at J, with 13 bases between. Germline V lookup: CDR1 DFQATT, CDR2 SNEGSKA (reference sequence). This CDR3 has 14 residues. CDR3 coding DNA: TGCAGTGCTAGGGGGGACTCCTTTTACAATGAGCAGTTCTTC. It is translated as CSARGDSFYNEQFF.

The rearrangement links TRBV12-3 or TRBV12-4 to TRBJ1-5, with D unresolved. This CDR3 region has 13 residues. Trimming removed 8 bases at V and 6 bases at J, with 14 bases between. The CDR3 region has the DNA TGTGCCAGCGACCATGCGGGGAGTCAGCCCCAGCATTTT. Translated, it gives CASDHAGSQPQHF.

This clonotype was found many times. The CDR3 is CASRSGADTQYF. The CDR3 DNA reads as TGTGCCAGCAGAAGCGGTGCAGATACGCAGTATTTT. The rearrangement joins TRBV6-5 to TRBJ2-3, with D possibly being TRBD2 (5 bases). CDR1 and CDR2 from the germline V gene are MNHEY and SVGAGI. The V gene lost 6 bases and the J gene lost 4 bases, with 8 bases spanning the gap. The CDR3 extends over 12 amino acids.